Listed here are 24 T cell receptor beta chains from one sample, sequenced in a study of OX40 agonist ivuxolimab in advanced cancers. Profiled with immunoSEQ multiplex PCR; TCRdb holds only in-frame clones, not every one. Among tens of thousands of clones listed, less than 90% were seen once. Sequencing was performed on CD4+ or CD8+ T cells sorted from blood, taken in a trial of the OX40 agonist ivuxolimab. All receptors derive from an adult with an advanced solid tumor such as melanoma, head and neck, liver or kidney cancer.

The chain uses TRBV11-2 and TRBJ1-1; no clear D. The germline V and J ends were trimmed by 6 bases and 5 bases, with 13 bases remaining between them. Germline values: CDR1 SGHAT, CDR2 FQNNGV. The CDR3 consists of 13 residues. CDR3 sequence (DNA): TGTGCCAGCAGTCTCCACCGGGTTACTGAAGCTTTCTTT. Amino acid sequence: CASSLHRVTEAFF.

The chain combines TRBV5-4 with TRBJ2-3; TRBD2 matches at 8 bases. Germline values: CDR1 SGHNT, CDR2 YYREEE (reference sequence). The J segment lost 4 bases and the V segment lost 0 bases, leaving 10 bases of the junction unmatched. The length of the CDR3 is 17 residues. The CDR3 DNA reads TGTGCCAGCAGCTTGGCGGGAGGGGGGGGCCATGCAGATACGCAGTATTTT. This translates into CASSLAGGGGHADTQYF.

The chain has TRBV5-5 and TRBJ2-3, with 8 bases fitting TRBD1. The CDR3 loop spans 15 amino acids. The V gene end was trimmed by 3 bases and the J gene end by 5 bases; junction bases not matched to a gene: 8. Germline V gene sequence: CDR1 SGHKS, CDR2 YYEKEE (reference sequence). In DNA, the CDR3 is TGTGCCAGCAGCTCAACAGGGGGGTTTTTAGATACGCAGTATTTT. This gives the protein CASSSTGGFLDTQYF. Full variable domain (missing parts from reference TRBV5-5 and TRBJ2-3): DAGVTQSPTHLIKTRGQQVTLRCSPISGHKSVSWYQQVLGQGPQFIFQYYEKEERGRGNFPDRFSARQFPNYSSELNVNALLLGDSALYLCASSSTGGFLDTQYFGPGTRLTVL.

The V call is TRBV7-9, the J call TRBJ1-1; TRBD1 matches at 7 bases. Per germline, CDR1 SEHNR and CDR2 FQNEAQ (reference sequence). The V gene end was trimmed by 5 bases and the J gene end by 3 bases; junction bases not matched to a gene: 9. The CDR3 runs 15 residues. CDR3 region: CASSDRTGMDTEAFF. CDR3 sequence (DNA): TGTGCCAGCAGCGACAGGACAGGTATGGACACTGAAGCTTTCTTT.

This chain links TRBV30 with TRBJ1-2; 8 bases line up with TRBD1. Trimming at V came to 4 bases and at J to 7 bases, leaving 11 bases not matched to a gene. CDR3 length equals 14 residues. Germline V CDR1 and CDR2: GTSNPN, SVGIG (reference sequence). DNA of the CDR3: TGTGCCTGGACTAAGGACAGGGTTCAGCGTGGCTACACCTTC. Amino acid sequence: CAWTKDRVQRGYTF.

The gene calls are TRBV7-6 and TRBJ2-3; TRBD1 or TRBD2 may be the D gene (5 bases each). The CDR3 covers 19 residues. V lost 0 bases, J lost 0 bases, and 19 bases lay in between. CDR1 SGHVS and CDR2 FNYEAQ come from the germline V gene. The CDR3 DNA follows: TGTGCCAGCAGCTTAGCGAGGGGAACCGCGGTGATCAGCACAGATACGCAGTATTTT. Encoded protein: CASSLARGTAVISTDTQYF.

This chain joins TRBV7-8 and TRBJ2-3; 10 bases line up with TRBD2. J was trimmed by 3 bases and V by 7 bases; bases with no gene match: 10. The CDR3 contains 16 residues. Germline CDR1 and CDR2: SGHVS and FQNEAQ. CDR3 residues: CASTYGAGGPTDTQYF. CDR3 sequence (DNA): TGTGCCAGCACATATGGAGCGGGGGGGCCAACAGATACGCAGTATTTT.

The rearrangement joins TRBV11-1 to TRBJ2-1, with 7 bases lining up with TRBD2. The CDR3 is 13 residues long. Germline trimming cut 9 bases from V and 6 bases from J; bases unmatched to any gene: 8. Looked up from germline, CDR1 is SGHAT and CDR2 is FQDESV (reference sequence). The CDR3 sequence: CASGDYSANEQFF. In nucleotides, the CDR3 is TGTGCCAGTGGGGACTATTCTGCCAATGAGCAGTTCTTC.

The rearrangement uses TRBV27 and TRBJ1-6, with no clear D. CDR1 MNHEY and CDR2 SMNVEV come from the germline V gene (reference sequence). The germline V and J ends were trimmed by 0 bases and 8 bases, with 8 bases remaining between them. This CDR3 is 14 amino acids long. CDR3 DNA sequence: TGTGCCAGCAGTTTATCGGTAACTTATTCACCCCTCCACTTT. Translated, it gives CASSLSVTYSPLHF.

The J gene is TRBJ2-2, the V gene TRBV5-4; a possible D gene is TRBD2 (5 bases). Germline-derived CDR1 and CDR2 are SGHNT and YYREEE (reference sequence). Trimming cost V 0 bases and J 2 bases, with 11 bases left between them. CDR3 length: 16 residues. The CDR3: CASSLGGLLNTGELFF. The DNA for the CDR3 is TGTGCCAGCAGCTTGGGAGGACTTCTTAACACCGGGGAGCTGTTTTTT.

The chain combines TRBV27 with TRBJ1-4, with a weak D call TRBD1 (5 bases). This CDR3 has 14 amino acids. The V and J ends lost 8 bases and 7 bases respectively, with 17 bases between them. Germline V lookup: CDR1 MNHEY, CDR2 SMNVEV (reference sequence). CDR3 DNA sequence: TGTGCCAGCTCCCCGAGGGACTCGAGTGAAAAACTGTTTTTT. Translated: CASSPRDSSEKLFF.

The rearrangement uses TRBV7-2 and TRBJ2-7; D unresolved. This CDR3 contains 12 residues. From germline, CDR1 is SGHTA and CDR2 FQGNSA. Between the trimmed V and J ends, which lost 1 base and 6 bases, there was a span of 7 bases. As DNA, the CDR3 is TGTGCCAGCAGCTTAGTCGGCTCCGAGCAGTACTTC. This gives the protein CASSLVGSEQYF.

This chain uses TRBV2 with TRBJ1-2; D might be TRBD1 (6 bases). Germline CDR1 and CDR2: SNHLY and FYNNEI. The CDR3 is 15 residues long. V was trimmed by 8 bases and J by 0 bases, leaving 16 bases between them. The DNA for the CDR3 is TGTGCCAGCGGCGGACAGACAATAACTAACTATGGCTACACCTTC. Amino acid sequence: CASGGQTITNYGYTF.

This clone was observed a few times. The chain joins TRBV10-3 to TRBJ2-5, with D perhaps matching TRBD1 (5 bases). Germline V gene lookup returns CDR1 ENHRY and CDR2 SYGVKD. Trimming took off 3 bases at V and 3 bases at J, with 11 bases between the two ends. The CDR3 is 14 amino acids. The CDR3 DNA follows: TGTGCCATCAGTGATAGGACGGACAAAGAGACCCAGTACTTC. This codes for CAISDRTDKETQYF.

This clone has a single count. The chain employs TRBV18 and TRBJ1-3; no definite D call. CDR3 size: 16 residues. CDR1 KGHSH and CDR2 LQKENI come from the germline V gene. The V and J ends lost 1 base and 2 bases respectively, with 12 bases between them. CDR3 loop: CASSPRESAAGNTIYF. The DNA for the CDR3 is TGTGCCAGCTCACCACGGGAGTCGGCAGCTGGAAACACCATATATTTT.

The genes are TRBV12-5 and TRBJ2-2, with 9 positions matching TRBD2. This CDR3 spans 17 amino acids. V dropped 2 bases and J dropped 5; count of bases not matched to a gene: 9. Germline values: CDR1 LGHNT, CDR2 FRNRAP. CDR3 sequence: CASGLPAGGPRTGELFF. The CDR3 DNA sequence: TGTGCTAGTGGTTTGCCTGCGGGGGGGCCGCGGACCGGGGAGCTGTTTTTT. Full variable domain (rest looked up from reference TRBV12-5 and TRBJ2-2): DARVTQTPRHKVTEMGQEVTMRCQPILGHNTVFWYRQTMMQGLELLAYFRNRAPLDDSGMPKDRFSAEMPDATLATLKIQPSEPRDSAVYFCASGLPAGGPRTGELFFGEGSRLTVL.

CDR3 sequence (DNA): TGTGCCAGCAGCAAAGAGGGGGGTACGGAGACCCAGTACTTC. Its protein product is CASSKEGGTETQYF. The rearrangement joins TRBV7-2 to TRBJ2-5; either TRBD1 or TRBD2 may supply D (6 bases each). The ends were cut back, 5 bases at V and 5 bases at J, with 15 bases in the middle. CDR1 is SGHTA, CDR2 FQGNSA, per germline. This CDR3 contains 14 residues.

V and J are TRBV7-9 and TRBJ2-5, with a possible D match to TRBD2 (6 bases). The tail of the sequence fits TRBJ2-7 better, so the J call may be wrong. Germline CDR1 and CDR2: SEHNR and FQNEAQ (reference sequence). This CDR3 contains 12 residues. For the CDR3, the DNA is TGTGCCAGCAGCCGTGGAGGGAACGAGCAGTACTTC. Protein product: CASSRGGNEQYF.

This chain connects TRBV6-1 to TRBJ2-7, with D possibly TRBD1 on 6 matching bases. The ends were cut back, 3 bases at V and 2 bases at J, with 8 bases in the middle. CDR3 size: 13 residues. Germline V CDR1 and CDR2: MNHNS, SASEGT. The CDR3 loop reads CASSDGQTYEQYF. The CDR3, as DNA: TGTGCCAGCAGTGACGGACAGACCTACGAGCAGTACTTC.

V and J are TRBV19 and TRBJ2-3, with a possible D match to TRBD1 (5 bases). V lost 6 bases to trimming and J lost 0 bases, with 13 bases between them. The V gene's germline CDR1 is LNHDA and CDR2 SQIVND (reference sequence). There are 15 residues in the CDR3. This CDR3 reads CASRTDHPSTDTQYF. CDR3 sequence (DNA): TGTGCCAGTAGGACAGACCATCCTAGCACAGATACGCAGTATTTT.

This clone was counted a few times. V gene TRBV5-8 combines with J gene TRBJ2-1; perhaps TRBD1 as D (7 bases). Per the germline V gene, CDR1 is SGHTS and CDR2 is YDEGEE. Trimming cost V 1 base and J 0 bases, with 8 bases left between them. This CDR3 spans 15 amino acids. CDR3 sequence (DNA): TGTGCCAGCAGCTTGCAGGGGGGCTCCTACAATGAGCAGTTCTTC. Its protein is CASSLQGGSYNEQFF.

The rearrangement links TRBV7-3 to TRBJ2-3; TRBD1 or TRBD2 may be the D gene (5 bases each). Looked up from germline, CDR1 is SGHTA and CDR2 is FQGTGA. V shed 1 base and J shed 6 bases, with 11 bases lying between them. The CDR3 runs 14 residues. The CDR3 coding sequence is TGTGCCAGCAGCTTAATGGGACCCCCGGATACGCAGTATTTT. This encodes CASSLMGPPDTQYF.

This chain connects TRBV6-5 to TRBJ2-7, with TRBD2 matching over 10 bases. Unmatched junction bases numbered 4, after V lost 2 bases and J lost 6 bases. The germline gives CDR1 MNHEY, CDR2 SVGAGI. This CDR3 has 14 amino acids. The CDR3 nucleotides are TGTGCCAGCAGTTACGCGGCTAGCGGGAGCGAGCAGTACTTC. Its translation is CASSYAASGSEQYF.

J is TRBJ2-3 and V is TRBV5-1; D ambiguous. CDR1 and CDR2 from the germline V gene are SGHRS and YFSETQ. The CDR3 has 13 amino acids. Deletions cut 2 bases from V and 6 bases from J, with 10 bases between. The CDR3 protein is CASSFSLRDTQYF. Written as DNA, the CDR3 is TGCGCCAGCAGCTTCAGCCTCCGGGATACGCAGTATTTT.